One and the same sample provided the 7 T cell receptor beta chains below, sequenced in a study of T cell responses to AZD1222 COVID-19 vaccine. Produced via immunoSEQ multiplex PCR; TCRdb's table is partial and in-frame only. The sample carries 250,000 to 300,000 clones, about 94% recorded once. The material sequenced was peripheral blood, taken 28 days after the second AZD1222 dose. The receptors here all came from an adult who received the AZD1222 COVID-19 vaccine.

The rearrangement links TRBV5-4 to TRBJ1-6; unclear D gene. The V end was cut by 0 bases, the J end by 10 bases, with 8 bases between. CDR1 is SGHNT and CDR2 is YYREEE in the germline V gene (reference sequence). The length of the CDR3 is 13 residues. This CDR3 is CASSLEGPSPLHF. CDR3 nucleotides: TGTGCCAGCAGCTTGGAGGGTCCATCACCCCTCCACTTT.

V is TRBV6-1 and J is TRBJ2-7, with TRBD1 identical over 10 bases. The length of the CDR3 is 15 residues. V trimming: 2 bases; J trimming: 0 bases; junction bases outside the gene matches: 1. Germline CDR1 is MNHNS and CDR2 is SASEGT. CDR3 region: CASSERTGGSYEQYF. In DNA form, the CDR3 reads TGTGCCAGCAGTGAACGGACAGGGGGCTCCTACGAGCAGTACTTC.

The chain recombines TRBV9 with TRBJ1-1; D is ambiguous. Per the germline V gene, CDR1 is SGDLS and CDR2 is YYNGEE. This CDR3 region has 14 residues. V gave up 1 base and J gave up 1 base, with 8 bases separating them. CDR3 sequence reads: CASSVRPGNTEAFF. The CDR3 region has the DNA TGTGCCAGCAGCGTACGCCCAGGGAACACTGAAGCTTTCTTT.

The chain links TRBV15 to TRBJ2-3, with 13 bases identical to TRBD2. The CDR3 has 21 amino acids. Germline lookup yields CDR1 LNHNV and CDR2 YYDKDF (reference sequence). Trimming removed 5 bases from V and 0 bases from J; junction bases left unmatched: 17. In DNA form, the CDR3 reads TGTGCCACCAGCGGGTCCCCCGGGACTAGCGGGAAGGGTCTTAGCACAGATACGCAGTATTTT. It encodes CATSGSPGTSGKGLSTDTQYF.

This chain uses TRBV28 with TRBJ2-7; D gene uncertain. There are 11 residues in the CDR3. V was pared by 1 base and J by 6 bases, with 4 bases between. Looked up from germline, CDR1 is MDHEN and CDR2 is SYDVKM. The DNA for the CDR3 is TGTGCCAGCAGTTTATATTTCGAGCAGTACTTC. Residues: CASSLYFEQYF.

This chain joins TRBV6-5 and TRBJ2-7, with 7 nucleotides matching TRBD1. V was pared by 7 bases and J by 0 bases, with 9 bases of the junction left unmatched. This CDR3 spans 15 amino acids. Germline V gene data show CDR1 as MNHEY and CDR2 as SVGAGI. CDR3 in amino acids: CASIPTGDPSYEQYF. CDR3 in DNA: TGTGCCAGCATCCCTACAGGGGACCCCTCCTACGAGCAGTACTTC.

J is TRBJ1-4 and V is TRBV5-1; D is unresolved. Trimming cost V 5 bases and J 3 bases, with 14 bases left between them. The germline CDR1 and CDR2 sequences are SGHRS and YFSETQ. The CDR3 runs to 15 residues. The CDR3 region is CASSFGVTSNEKLFF. Here the CDR3 DNA reads TGCGCCAGCAGTTTTGGGGTCACTTCTAATGAAAAACTGTTTTTT.